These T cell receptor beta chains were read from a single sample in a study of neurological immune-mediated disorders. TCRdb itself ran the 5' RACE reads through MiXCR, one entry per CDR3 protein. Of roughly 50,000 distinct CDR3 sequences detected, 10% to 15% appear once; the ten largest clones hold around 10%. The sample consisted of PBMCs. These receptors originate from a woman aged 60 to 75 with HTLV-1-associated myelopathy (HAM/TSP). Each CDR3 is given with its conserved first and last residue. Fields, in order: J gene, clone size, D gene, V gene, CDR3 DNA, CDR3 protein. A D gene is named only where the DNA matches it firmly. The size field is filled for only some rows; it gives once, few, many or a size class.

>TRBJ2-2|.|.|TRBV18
TGTGCCAGCTCACCACCCCGGTCCACCGGGGAGCTGTTTTTT
CASSPPRSTGELFF
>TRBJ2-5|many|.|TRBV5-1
TGCGCCAGCAGGGGGCTCCAAGAGACCCAGTACTTC
CASRGLQETQYF
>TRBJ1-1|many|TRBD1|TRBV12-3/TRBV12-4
TGTGCCAGCAGTTGGTCAAGGGGGCAGGTGGAAAAGAACACTGAAGCTTTCTTT
CASSWSRGQVEKNTEAFF
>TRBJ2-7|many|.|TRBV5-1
TGCGCCAGCAGCTTGAACAGGGCTGACGAGCAGTACTTC
CASSLNRADEQYF
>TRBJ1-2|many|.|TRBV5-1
TGCGCCAGCAGCTTGGGGCGGGACCCAAGCTATGGCTACACCTTC
CASSLGRDPSYGYTF
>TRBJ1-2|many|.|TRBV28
TGTGCCAGCAGTTCACGCCGGAATTTTGGCTACACCTTC
CASSSRRNFGYTF
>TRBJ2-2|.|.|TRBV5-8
TGTGCCTGCAGCTTGGACGTTGCCGGGGAGCTGTTTTTT
CACSLDVAGELFF
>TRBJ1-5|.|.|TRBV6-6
TGTGCCAGCAGTTTGGGTCCGGAGCAGCCCCAGCATTTT
CASSLGPEQPQHF
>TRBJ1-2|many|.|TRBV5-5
TGTGCCAGCAGCTTGGAGCCCGGCAGGGCGGGTGACTATGGCTACACCTTC
CASSLEPGRAGDYGYTF
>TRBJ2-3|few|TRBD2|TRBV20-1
TGCAGTGCTAGGAGAGCGGGAGCCTCGGATACGCAGTATTTT
CSARRAGASDTQYF
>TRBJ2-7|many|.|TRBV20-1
TGCAGTGCTAGAGCCGGCTGGAGTTCCTACGAGCAGTACTTC
CSARAGWSSYEQYF
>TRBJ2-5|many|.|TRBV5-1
TGCGCCAGCAGCTTGGACAGGGAGACCCAGTACTTC
CASSLDRETQYF
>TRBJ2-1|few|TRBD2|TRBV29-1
TGCAGCGGCCGCGGGAGCTCCTACAATGAGCAGTTCTTC
CSGRGSSYNEQFF
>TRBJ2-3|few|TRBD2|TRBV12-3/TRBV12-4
TGTGCCAGCAGCCCTAGCGGGGGGACAACAGATACGCAGTATTTT
CASSPSGGTTDTQYF